This T cell receptor beta chain was documented in a study of long-term antiretroviral therapy in people with HIV. Study context: In the earliest collections, sampling predates the 2015 immediate-ART recommendation by about a decade.

Whole-study findings and limits: Researchers lacked any data on ART adherence, viral resistance or therapy changes.

Germline V gene sequence: CDR1 SGHNT, CDR2 YYREEE (reference sequence). This CDR3 contains 15 residues. Trimming left V 4 bases short and J 5 bases short, with 15 bases between. As concerns this clone: Its antigen is not identified.

Survey level was the resolution at which the v3.0 immunoSEQ assay ran. Per-sample targets for sequencing were 40,000-50,000 T-cell genomes. Assay used: immunoSEQ multiplex PCR; TCRdb lists only in-frame clones, some missing. The table lists tens of thousands of clones, approximately 93% of them singletons. The study used samples holding about 1-10 million cryopreserved PBMC before DNA extraction. Here the sequenced sample was unsorted PBMCs, taken 7.6 years after starting antiretroviral therapy. The rearrangement uses TRBV5-4 and TRBJ2-2; perhaps TRBD2 as D (6 bases). This clonotype was obtained from a woman aged 40 to 50 with HIV. CDR3: CASSRITGGTGELFF. CDR3 nucleotides: TGTGCCAGCAGCCGTATTACCGGGGGAACCGGGGAGCTGTTTTTT. Full variable domain (missing parts from reference TRBV5-4 and TRBJ2-2): ETGVTQSPTHLIKTRGQQVTLRCSSQSGHNTVSWYQQALGQGPQFIFQYYREEENGRGNFPPRFSGLQFPNYSSELNVNALELDDSALYLCASSRITGGTGELFFGEGSRLTVL.